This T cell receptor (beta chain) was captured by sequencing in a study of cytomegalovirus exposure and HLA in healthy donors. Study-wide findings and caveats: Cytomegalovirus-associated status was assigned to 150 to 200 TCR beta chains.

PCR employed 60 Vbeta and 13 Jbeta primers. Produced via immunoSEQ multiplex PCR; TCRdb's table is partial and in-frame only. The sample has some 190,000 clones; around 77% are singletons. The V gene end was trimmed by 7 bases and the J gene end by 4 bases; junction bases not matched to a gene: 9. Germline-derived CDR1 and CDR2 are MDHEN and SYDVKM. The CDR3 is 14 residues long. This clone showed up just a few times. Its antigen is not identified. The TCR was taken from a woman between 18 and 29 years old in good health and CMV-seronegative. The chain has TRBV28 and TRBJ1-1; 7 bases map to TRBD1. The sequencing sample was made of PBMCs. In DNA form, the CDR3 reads TGTGCCAGCACTGGGACAGTCGAGGGCACTGAAGCTTTCTTT. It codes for CASTGTVEGTEAFF.